Shown below are 20 T cell receptor beta chains from a single sample sequenced in a study of shared clonotypes between healthy human individuals. Repertoires were generated with immunoSEQ multiplex PCR, while TCRdb's copy carries only in-frame clones and drops some. The sample has 2 million to 3 million clones; over 85% are singletons. What was sequenced was naive CD4+ T cells from PBMCs. Subset described: CD45RA+ positively selected. The receptors derive from a man between 18 and 29 years old in good health. Some clones in this sample may be carry-over from other donors' samples.

The rearrangement links TRBV30 to TRBJ2-3; weak D call: TRBD1 (5 bases). CDR1 is GTSNPN, CDR2 SVGIG, per germline (reference sequence). This CDR3 has 14 residues. Trimming removed 6 bases from V and 1 base from J, with 14 bases in between. DNA of the CDR3: TGTGCCTGCCTCCCCGCAGGGCGCACAGATACGCAGTATTTT. It yields the protein CACLPAGRTDTQYF.

The chain carries TRBV6-4 and TRBJ1-5; D may be TRBD1 (5 bases). This CDR3 contains 16 residues. Per the germline V gene, CDR1 is MRHNA and CDR2 is SNTAGT. With 8 bases removed from V and 0 bases from J, the gap between germline ends came to 17 bases. CDR3 loop: CASAGTEGYSNQPQHF. The CDR3 DNA is TGTGCCAGCGCCGGGACCGAGGGCTATAGCAATCAGCCCCAGCATTTT.

This clone was picked up one time. The chain is built from TRBV30 and TRBJ1-5; D remains unclear. This CDR3 has 15 residues. Looked up from germline, CDR1 is GTSNPN and CDR2 is SVGIG (reference sequence). Trimming pared 2 bases from V and 3 bases from J, leaving 14 bases between. In nucleotides, the CDR3 is TGTGCCTGGAGTCCGTCGATTCGAAACAATCAGCCCCAGCATTTT. Residues: CAWSPSIRNNQPQHF.

This CDR3 is CASSLEGRGLTDTQYF. CDR3 nucleotide sequence: TGTGCCAGTAGTCTCGAGGGGCGGGGCCTCACAGATACGCAGTATTTT. The rearrangement uses TRBV19 and TRBJ2-3, with D possibly TRBD2 on 6 matching bases. CDR1 is LNHDA, CDR2 SQIVND, per germline (reference sequence). V was clipped by 5 bases and J by 2 bases, with 17 bases between them. The CDR3 covers 16 residues.

V is TRBV15 and J is TRBJ1-6, with a possible D match to TRBD1 (5 bases). V was trimmed by 2 bases and J by 5 bases, leaving 16 bases between them. This CDR3 is built from 17 residues. CDR1 and CDR2 from the germline V gene are LNHNV and YYDKDF (reference sequence). Written as DNA, the CDR3 is TGTGCCACCAGCAGAAGACAGTCGACCTCTAATAATTCACCCCTCCACTTT. This translates into CATSRRQSTSNNSPLHF.

The chain links TRBV6-4 to TRBJ1-5; D gene unclear. From germline, CDR1 is MRHNA and CDR2 SNTAGT. The CDR3 sequence is 14 residues long. Trimming stripped 5 bases from V and 1 base from J, with 9 bases between. The CDR3 DNA reads TGTGCCAGCAGTCTGGACGGCAGCAATCAGCCCCAGCATTTT. Protein sequence: CASSLDGSNQPQHF.

The chain links TRBV7-2 to TRBJ2-3, with D possibly being TRBD2 (6 bases). Germline CDR1 and CDR2: SGHTA and FQGNSA. Trimming left V 0 bases short and J 6 bases short, with 19 bases between. The CDR3 has 17 residues. The CDR3 sequence: CASSLAGAGGAWDTQYF. The CDR3 nucleotides are TGTGCCAGCAGCTTAGCAGGAGCGGGTGGTGCGTGGGATACGCAGTATTTT. The whole variable domain, remainder taken from reference TRBV7-2 and TRBJ2-3, is GAGVSQSPSNKVTEKGKDVELRCDPISGHTALYWYRQSLGQGLEFLIYFQGNSAPDKSGLPSDRFSAERTGGSVSTLTIQRTQQEDSAVYLCASSLAGAGGAWDTQYFGPGTRLTVL.

The chain couples TRBV5-1 to TRBJ1-5, with D unresolved. This CDR3 is 13 amino acids long. Germline V gene data show CDR1 as SGHRS and CDR2 as YFSETQ. The V and J ends lost 5 bases and 3 bases respectively, with 9 bases between them. CDR3 nucleotide sequence: TGCGCCAGCAGTTGGAACCTCAATCAGCCCCAGCATTTT. Protein sequence: CASSWNLNQPQHF. The variable domain in full, with the rest retrieved from reference TRBV5-1 and TRBJ1-5, is KAGVTQTPRYLIKTRGQQVTLSCSPISGHRSVSWYQQTPGQGLQFLFEYFSETQRNKGNFPGRFSGRQFSNSRSEMNVSTLELGDSALYLCASSWNLNQPQHFGDGTRLSIL.

This chain links TRBV27 with TRBJ2-7; 14 bases are shared with TRBD2. V was clipped by 5 bases and J by 3 bases; unmatched bases: 15. CDR3 length: 19 residues. Looked up from germline, CDR1 is MNHEY and CDR2 is SMNVEV (reference sequence). The CDR3 coding sequence is TGTGCCAGCAGTCCAAAACTAAAGGGACTAGCGGGAGAGGTCTACGAGCAGTACTTC. Translated: CASSPKLKGLAGEVYEQYF.

A note on this clone: This sample includes further DNA sequences coding for the same CDR3. The chain uses TRBV20-1 and TRBJ2-2, with unresolved D. The CDR3 has 11 amino acids. Germline loops: CDR1 DFQATT, CDR2 SNEGSKA (reference sequence). Trimming removed 6 bases from V and 2 bases from J, with 4 bases in between. The CDR3 DNA reads as TGCAGTGCCCCTAACACCGGGGAGCTGTTTTTT. Translated: CSAPNTGELFF.

The rearrangement links TRBV5-1 to TRBJ2-7, with TRBD2 identical over 7 bases. The CDR3 has 14 residues. The V gene's germline CDR1 is SGHRS and CDR2 YFSETQ. V lost 4 bases and J lost 2; bases outside the gene matches: 6. CDR3 region: CASSEGTTTYEQYF. The DNA for the CDR3 is TGCGCCAGCAGCGAGGGGACTACCACCTACGAGCAGTACTTC.

This clone was detected once. The chain carries TRBV19 and TRBJ1-1, with D unclear. The V end was cut by 5 bases, the J end by 2 bases, with 15 bases between. The germline CDR1 and CDR2 sequences are LNHDA and SQIVND (reference sequence). The CDR3 sequence is 15 residues long. This CDR3 reads CASSASGIRNTEAFF. CDR3 nucleotide sequence: TGTGCCAGTAGTGCGTCCGGTATCCGCAACACTGAAGCTTTCTTT.

The rearrangement links TRBV30 to TRBJ2-1, with 13 bases lining up with TRBD2. CDR1 and CDR2 (germline): GTSNPN, SVGIG (reference sequence). This CDR3 is 15 amino acids long. J lost 4 bases, V lost 3 bases, and 3 bases had no gene match. CDR3 in DNA: TGTGCCTGGAGCCGACTAGCGGGAGGTTACAATGAGCAGTTCTTC. It specifies CAWSRLAGGYNEQFF.

The chain combines TRBV2 with TRBJ2-2; 7 nucleotides line up with TRBD2. Trimming cost V 10 bases and J 0 bases; bases outside gene matches: 5. Germline CDR1 and CDR2: SNHLY and FYNNEI. The CDR3 is 14 residues long. The CDR3 loop is CATLARANTGELFF. The CDR3 nucleotides are TGTGCCACACTAGCGCGAGCGAACACCGGGGAGCTGTTTTTT.

The chain combines TRBV6-1 with TRBJ1-5; D is ambiguous. V was cut by 0 bases and J by 5 bases, with 5 bases left in between. The CDR3 consists of 13 residues. The germline V gene encodes CDR1 MNHNS and CDR2 SASEGT. In nucleotides, the CDR3 is TGTGCCAGCAGTGAAGCCCGATATCAGCCCCAGCATTTT. Its translation: CASSEARYQPQHF.

The CDR3, as DNA: TGTGCCAGTAGTCCCCGGGACAGGGGGCGAACCGGGGAGCTGTTTTTT. Translating it yields CASSPRDRGRTGELFF. This rearrangement joins TRBV19 to TRBJ2-2; 12 bases agree with TRBD1. The trim removed 5 bases at V and 5 bases at J, leaving 6 bases unmatched. This CDR3 is 16 amino acids long. Germline CDR1 and CDR2: LNHDA and SQIVND (reference sequence).

The rearrangement links TRBV7-9 to TRBJ2-7, with a weak D call TRBD2 (6 bases). CDR3 length: 13 residues. V was pared by 5 bases and J by 7 bases, with 15 bases between. From germline, CDR1 is SEHNR and CDR2 FQNEAQ (reference sequence). CDR3 nucleotide sequence: TGTGCCAGCAGCGCTCTTAGCGGCGAGGAGCAGTACTTC. It is translated as CASSALSGEEQYF.

About this clone itself: This same CDR3 is encoded by further DNA sequences in the sample. The DNA for the CDR3 is TGTGCCAGCAGTGGGAGCTCTGGGGCCAACGTCCTGACTTTC. It specifies CASSGSSGANVLTF. The V call is TRBV2, the J call TRBJ2-6, with D unresolved. CDR3 length equals 14 residues. The germline V and J ends were trimmed by 4 bases and 0 bases, with 4 bases remaining between them. Per germline, CDR1 SNHLY and CDR2 FYNNEI.

This clone has only a few counts. Other DNA sequences in this sample translate to the same CDR3. V is TRBV28 and J is TRBJ1-1; D uncertain. The CDR3 has 11 amino acids. The germline CDR1 and CDR2 sequences are MDHEN and SYDVKM. Trimming stripped 7 bases from V and 1 base from J, with 4 bases between. CDR3 DNA sequence: TGTGCCAGCAACGGGAACACTGAAGCTTTCTTT. Amino acids: CASNGNTEAFF.

This chain connects TRBV10-2 to TRBJ2-5; 8 bases are shared with TRBD2. J gave up 3 bases and V 6 bases, and 15 bases lay outside the gene matches. CDR3 length: 17 amino acids. Germline V gene lookup returns CDR1 WSHSY and CDR2 SAAADI. CDR3 nucleotide sequence: TGCGCCAGCAGCCCCAGGCCGTGGAGCGGGGGAAAAGAGACCCAGTACTTC. Its translation: CASSPRPWSGGKETQYF.